This entry lists 15 T cell receptor beta chains sequenced from one sample in a study of shared clonotypes between healthy human individuals. The protocol was immunoSEQ multiplex PCR, while the TCRdb copy is restricted to in-frame clones and leaves out a portion. The top ten clones hold about 11% of a sample with 450,000 or so clones, roughly three quarters of them seen once. Input material: PBMCs. The receptors were gathered from a woman between 35 and 50 years old in good health. Some clones in this sample may be carry-over from other donors' samples.

The chain recombines TRBV18 with TRBJ2-2; perhaps TRBD1 as D (6 bases). Germline CDR1 reads KGHSH; CDR2 reads LQKENI. The CDR3 is 14 residues long. Trimming pared 5 bases from V and 1 base from J, leaving 8 bases between. Here the CDR3 reads CASSVDRNTGELFF. CDR3 DNA sequence: TGTGCCAGCTCAGTGGACAGGAACACCGGGGAGCTGTTTTTT. The full variable domain, rest sourced from reference TRBV18 and TRBJ2-2, is NAGVMQNPRHLVRRRGQEARLRCSPMKGHSHVYWYRQLPEEGLKFMVYLQKENIIDESGMPKERFSAEFPKEGPSILRIQQVVRGDSAAYFCASSVDRNTGELFFGEGSRLTVL.

The V gene is TRBV28, the J gene TRBJ2-7; D not resolved. The CDR3 extends over 12 amino acids. V shed 6 bases and J shed 1 base, with 7 bases lying between them. CDR1 is MDHEN, CDR2 SYDVKM, per germline. CDR3 sequence: CASSQSSYEQYF. In DNA form, the CDR3 reads TGTGCCAGCAGCCAAAGTTCCTACGAGCAGTACTTC.

In regard to this clone: At the DNA level, this CDR3 is encoded by other sequences in the same sample as well. The chain joins TRBV5-1 to TRBJ2-6; D gene uncertain. Trimming pared 2 bases from V and 1 base from J, leaving 4 bases between. Germline CDR1 SGHRS, CDR2 YFSETQ. The CDR3 contains 14 residues. In nucleotides, the CDR3 is TGCGCCAGCAGCTTAGGTTCTGGGGCCAACGTCCTGACTTTC. This gives the protein CASSLGSGANVLTF.

This clone was seen a single time. This chain connects TRBV19 to TRBJ1-5, with D possibly being TRBD1 (5 bases). This CDR3 has 15 amino acids. V was shortened by 2 bases and J by 2 bases, with 10 bases between the two germline ends. The germline V gene has CDR1 LNHDA and CDR2 SQIVND (reference sequence). The CDR3 nucleotides read TGTGCCAGTAGTATACCTTCGGGGGGCAATCAGCCCCAGCATTTT. It specifies CASSIPSGGNQPQHF.

This chain connects TRBV10-3 to TRBJ2-3; perhaps TRBD1 as D (5 bases). V dropped 2 bases and J dropped 1 base, with 10 bases sitting between them. Germline V gene sequence: CDR1 ENHRY, CDR2 SYGVKD. The CDR3 is made up of 15 amino acids. CDR3 sequence (DNA): TGTGCCATCAGTGAGCGCAGGGTGGGCACAGATACGCAGTATTTT. It translates to CAISERRVGTDTQYF.

The chain employs TRBV5-6 and TRBJ2-1; 7 nucleotides match TRBD2. The CDR3 length is 14 residues. Losses at the gene ends were 4 bases for V and 14 bases for J; bases not matched to a gene: 15. In germline, CDR1 is SGHDT, CDR2 YYEEEE. In DNA form, the CDR3 reads TGTGCCAGCAGCCCTCGCGGGACTAACTTTCTAGAGTTCTTC. This gives the protein CASSPRGTNFLEFF.

In the case of this clone: Given a much more abundant clone one base away, this may be a read error. The CDR3 region has the DNA TGTGCCAGCAGCTTGGCGGGAGGGCCGGGGAATGAGCAGCTCTTC. Residues: CASSLAGGPGNEQLF. The chain couples TRBV5-4 to TRBJ2-1, with 8 bases aligning to TRBD2. Per the germline V gene, CDR1 is SGHNT and CDR2 is YYREEE (reference sequence). The CDR3 is 15 residues long.

The V call is TRBV2, the J call TRBJ1-2; D is possibly TRBD1 (6 bases). CDR3 length: 15 residues. V shed 6 bases and J shed 4 bases, with 18 bases lying between them. Germline-derived CDR1 and CDR2 are SNHLY and FYNNEI. CDR3: CASRTGTSETYGYTF. For the CDR3, the DNA is TGTGCCAGCAGAACCGGGACAAGCGAAACCTATGGCTACACCTTC.

The chain uses TRBV11-2 and TRBJ1-1; D gene uncertain. The V gene's germline CDR1 is SGHAT and CDR2 FQNNGV. The CDR3 loop spans 12 amino acids. V dropped 5 bases and J dropped 5 bases, with 9 bases sitting between them. The CDR3 DNA reads as TGTGCCAGCAGCCGGAGTGGGACTGAAGCTTTCTTT. It is translated as CASSRSGTEAFF. Supplemented by reference TRBV11-2 and TRBJ1-1, the full variable domain reads EAGVAQSPRYKIIEKRQSVAFWCNPISGHATLYWYQQILGQGPKLLIQFQNNGVVDDSQLPKDRFSAERLKGVDSTLKIQPAKLEDSAVYLCASSRSGTEAFFGQGTRLTVV.

In this sample, this clone turned up a few times. The rearrangement joins TRBV27 to TRBJ1-5, with no clear D. Trimming took 2 bases from V and 4 from J, leaving 12 bases between them. CDR3 length equals 15 residues. Germline V CDR1 and CDR2: MNHEY, SMNVEV (reference sequence). DNA for the CDR3: TGTGCCAGCAGTTTAAGCCCCTCGCGGAATCAGCCCCAGCATTTT. It specifies CASSLSPSRNQPQHF.

The chain carries TRBV6-4 and TRBJ1-1; the D is unclear. Germline values: CDR1 MRHNA, CDR2 SNTAGT. Trimming removed 6 bases at V and 4 bases at J, with 15 bases between. This CDR3 spans 14 amino acids. CDR3 sequence reads: CASSAEGSVTEAFF. As DNA, the CDR3 is TGTGCCAGCAGCGCCGAAGGGAGTGTCACTGAAGCTTTCTTT.

The chain joins TRBV19 to TRBJ2-7; 9 positions match TRBD1. V trimming: 3 bases; J trimming: 5 bases; junction bases outside the gene matches: 11. This CDR3 region has 16 residues. CDR1 is LNHDA, CDR2 SQIVND, per germline (reference sequence). CDR3 residues: CASSIMGGQGIDEQYF. The CDR3, as DNA: TGTGCCAGTAGTATTATGGGGGGACAGGGAATCGACGAGCAGTACTTC.

This chain joins TRBV10-2 and TRBJ2-7; 9 nucleotides align to TRBD2. The CDR3 is 18 residues long. Trimming cost V 4 bases and J 0 bases; bases outside gene matches: 13. Germline-derived CDR1 and CDR2 are WSHSY and SAAADI. The CDR3 nucleotides read TGCGCCAGCAGTGGATGGGGTGGGAGCGGGAGGAGCTCCTACGAGCAGTACTTC. This encodes CASSGWGGSGRSSYEQYF.

The sample holds one count of this clone. The chain links TRBV6-6 to TRBJ2-7; D call uncertain. Germline CDR1 MNHNY, CDR2 SVGAGI (reference sequence). Trimming took off 5 bases at V and 6 bases at J, with 14 bases between the two ends. CDR3 size: 13 residues. The CDR3 sequence is CASSRRPLGEQYF. CDR3 nucleotide sequence: TGTGCCAGCAGTCGCAGACCCCTAGGCGAGCAGTACTTC.

The chain combines TRBV11-2 with TRBJ1-2; 12 bases map to TRBD1. Germline-derived CDR1 and CDR2 are SGHAT and FQNNGV. The CDR3 length is 14 residues. The V gene end was trimmed by 8 bases and the J gene end by 5 bases; junction bases not matched to a gene: 6. The DNA for the CDR3 is TGTGCCAGCCAAGGGACAGGGGGCATGTATGGCTACACCTTC. Residues: CASQGTGGMYGYTF. Full variable domain (outside the CDR3, taken from reference TRBV11-2 and TRBJ1-2): EAGVAQSPRYKIIEKRQSVAFWCNPISGHATLYWYQQILGQGPKLLIQFQNNGVVDDSQLPKDRFSAERLKGVDSTLKIQPAKLEDSAVYLCASQGTGGMYGYTFGSGTRLTVV.